This TCR beta chain came from a study of T cell changes during pregnancy in multiple sclerosis. The data were produced by immunoSEQ multiplex PCR, yet TCRdb's version contains in-frame clones alone and is incomplete. The profile covers tens of thousands of clones, with 80% to 95% appearing a single time and 0.15% to 0.2% taken by the ten largest. The CDR3 spans 15 residues. With 5 bases removed from V and 4 bases from J, the gap between germline ends came to 15 bases. Germline CDR1 and CDR2: MNHNY and SVGAGI (reference sequence). The receptor's source is a female donor in good health, enrolled as a control in a pregnancy study. The sample in question was CD4+ T cells from peripheral blood mononuclear cells, obtained after pregnancy. The chain has TRBV6-6 and TRBJ2-1; D may be TRBD1 (7 bases). In nucleotides, the CDR3 is TGTGCCAGCAGTCCCCAGGGGGGCCCTTACAATGAGCAGTTCTTC. Protein product: CASSPQGGPYNEQFF.